What follows is one T cell receptor beta chain and its context. This sample stems from a study of blood T cell repertoires in COVID-19. Study summary: Both acute and convalescent COVID-19 samples were obtained from the United States, Italy and Spain.

This CDR3 spans 13 amino acids. Germline CDR1 and CDR2: MNHEY and SVGAGI. V was trimmed by 6 bases and J by 4 bases, leaving 10 bases between them. Original analysis: Reference gene primer amplification in the assay estimated nucleated cell counts. Assay used: immunoSEQ multiplex PCR; TCRdb lists only in-frame clones, some missing. That table furnishes V, J and clone size, whereas the DNA furnished D and trimming. Of around 210,000 clones in the sample, about 82% are singletons; the top ten hold roughly 5%. The source is a man in his forties or fifties with COVID-19, enrolled during active disease. Sequencing used peripheral blood. The rearrangement joins TRBV6-5 to TRBJ1-5; perhaps TRBD1 as D (6 bases). CDR3 sequence reads: CASSADRNQPQHF. CDR3 in DNA: TGTGCCAGCAGCGCAGACAGGAATCAGCCCCAGCATTTT.